The 26 T cell receptor beta chains below come from one sample, sequenced in a study of blood T cell repertoires in COVID-19 (dated by TCRdb to between 2020 and 2021). Library preparation employed the immunoSEQ multiplex PCR assay. TCRdb retrieved this table from immuneACCESS and kept in-frame rearrangements only. Not all clones are present; in checked studies, unresolved V genes account for under half, and no reason is known for the remainder. The sample records 30,000 to 40,000 clones, approximately 74% of which are singletons. The top ten clonotypes cover more than 9% of the sample. Sequencing used peripheral blood. The receptors were gathered from a man in his sixties or seventies with COVID-19, enrolled during active disease.

This chain joins TRBV18 and TRBJ1-1; the match to TRBD1 covers 10 bases. Germline loops: CDR1 KGHSH, CDR2 LQKENI. Trimming removed 5 bases from V and 10 bases from J; junction bases left unmatched: 16. This CDR3 has 16 amino acids. The DNA of the CDR3 is TGTGCCAGCTCAGCCAGTCCGGGACAGGGGCCCTTGTCAGCTTTCTTT. Its translation is CASSASPGQGPLSAFF.

The rearrangement uses TRBV5-4 and TRBJ1-1, with a possible D match to TRBD1 (6 bases). The CDR3 runs 15 residues. Germline lookup yields CDR1 SGHNT and CDR2 YYREEE (reference sequence). Trimming took off 2 bases at V and 1 base at J, with 12 bases between the two ends. The CDR3 DNA sequence: TGTGCCAGCAGCTTCCAGACAGGTGGGAACACTGAAGCTTTCTTT. Its protein product is CASSFQTGGNTEAFF.

The genes are TRBV5-1 and TRBJ1-3; TRBD1 matches at 7 bases. The CDR3 is 16 amino acids. With 4 bases clipped from V and 0 bases from J, the junction kept 7 bases outside the gene matches. From germline, CDR1 is SGHRS and CDR2 YFSETQ. The CDR3 protein is CASSGGTVISGNTIYF. CDR3 DNA: TGCGCCAGCAGCGGGGGGACAGTCATCTCTGGAAACACCATATATTTT.

In DNA, the CDR3 is TGTGCCGCGAGGCGGCGGGATAATGAAAAACTGTTTTTT. This encodes CAARRRDNEKLFF. V gene TRBV19 combines with J gene TRBJ1-4; D is uncertain. Germline V gives CDR1 LNHDA, CDR2 SQIVND (reference sequence). The V end lost 11 bases, the J end lost 4 bases, and 14 bases lay between the germline ends. CDR3 length: 13 residues.

The chain joins TRBV15 to TRBJ1-2, with 10 bases lining up with TRBD1. The germline gives CDR1 LNHNV, CDR2 YYDKDF (reference sequence). After removal of 0 bases from V and 7 bases from J, the junction contained 11 bases not matched to a gene. CDR3 size: 17 residues. CDR3 loop: CATSRDTPDRGLGGYTF. The CDR3 DNA sequence: TGTGCCACCAGCAGAGACACACCCGACAGGGGGCTTGGTGGCTACACCTTC.

The chain recombines TRBV6-5 with TRBJ2-2, with D possibly being TRBD2 (5 bases). There are 13 residues in the CDR3. In germline, CDR1 is MNHEY, CDR2 SVGAGI. Trimming stripped 8 bases from V and 7 bases from J, with 14 bases between. In nucleotides, the CDR3 is TGTGCCAGCGGCTTGAGGGATGTCGGGGAGCTGTTTTTT. It yields the protein CASGLRDVGELFF.

J is TRBJ1-2 and V is TRBV19; D call uncertain. The ends were cut back, 6 bases at V and 1 base at J, with 15 bases in the middle. Germline lookup yields CDR1 LNHDA and CDR2 SQIVND (reference sequence). CDR3 length: 15 amino acids. The CDR3 is CASSDTSLNNYGYTF. In DNA form, the CDR3 reads TGTGCCAGTAGCGACACCTCTCTGAATAACTATGGCTACACCTTC.

This clone was observed a handful of times. The V gene is TRBV3-1 (or the pseudogene TRBV3-2), the J gene TRBJ1-5; TRBD1 might be the D (6 bases). V gave up 0 bases and J gave up 5 bases, with 11 bases separating them. This CDR3 is 15 amino acids long. Germline V gives CDR1 LGHDT, CDR2 YNNKEL (reference sequence). CDR3 nucleotide sequence: TGTGCCAGCAGCCAAGAGAGGGGGAACTATCAGCCCCAGCATTTT. Residues: CASSQERGNYQPQHF.

The chain joins TRBV5-4 to TRBJ2-1, with 11 nucleotides matching TRBD2. In germline, CDR1 is SGHNT, CDR2 YYREEE (reference sequence). The CDR3 covers 14 residues. V lost 5 bases and J lost 4; bases outside the gene matches: 2. CDR3 nucleotides: TGTGCCAGCAGGACTAGCGGGAAGTACAATGAGCAGTTCTTC. It encodes CASRTSGKYNEQFF.

J is TRBJ2-1 and V is TRBV3-1 (or the pseudogene TRBV3-2), with 16 nucleotides matching TRBD2. Germline V gives CDR1 LGHDT, CDR2 YNNKEL (reference sequence). The CDR3 spans 18 residues. V lost 4 bases and J lost 4; bases outside the gene matches: 7. The CDR3 region is CASSPGTSGGALYNEQFF. CDR3 nucleotide sequence: TGTGCCAGCAGCCCCGGGACTAGCGGGGGGGCGCTTTACAATGAGCAGTTCTTC.

The rearrangement uses TRBV5-1 and TRBJ1-6, with D tentatively TRBD1 (6 bases). Trimming took off 3 bases at V and 0 bases at J, with 7 bases between the two ends. The CDR3 covers 15 residues. The germline gives CDR1 SGHRS, CDR2 YFSETQ. CDR3 loop: CASSWTDSYNSPLHF. The CDR3 DNA is TGCGCCAGCAGCTGGACAGACTCCTATAATTCACCCCTCCACTTT.

This clone was picked up a small number of times. The chain employs TRBV6-2 or TRBV6-3 and TRBJ2-7; D unresolved. This CDR3 is 11 amino acids long. Germline V gives CDR1 MNHEY, CDR2 SVGEGT. Trimming shortened V by 6 bases and J by 2 bases, and 5 bases separated the two germline ends. The CDR3 coding sequence is TGTGCCAGCAGCCCCGCCTACGAGCAGTACTTC. It yields the protein CASSPAYEQYF.

The rearrangement links TRBV9 to TRBJ2-2, with 9 bases lining up with TRBD2. The CDR3 runs 17 residues. The germline gives CDR1 SGDLS, CDR2 YYNGEE. V lost 0 bases to trimming and J lost 5 bases; unmatched junction nucleotides: 8. CDR3 loop: CASSVGGGRAGTGELFF. Written as DNA, the CDR3 is TGTGCCAGCAGCGTAGGGGGCGGGAGGGCCGGAACCGGGGAGCTGTTTTTT.

The rearrangement uses TRBV7-9 and TRBJ2-7; 7 bases are a match to TRBD1. V shed 5 bases, J shed 6 bases, and the junction held 4 bases outside the gene matches. The CDR3 runs 12 residues. Germline CDR1 reads SEHNR; CDR2 reads FQNEAQ (reference sequence). The CDR3 sequence: CASSKDRVEQYF. The CDR3 DNA follows: TGTGCCAGCAGCAAAGACAGGGTCGAGCAGTACTTC.

The CDR3 reads CSVLSGLKNEKLFF. The CDR3 bases are TGCAGCGTTCTTTCGGGACTGAAAAATGAAAAACTGTTTTTT. V gene TRBV29-1 combines with J gene TRBJ1-4; D may be TRBD1 (5 bases). Germline CDR1 reads SQVTM; CDR2 reads ANQGSEA. V lost 5 bases and J 5 bases, leaving 15 bases between the germline ends. The CDR3 is 14 residues long.

The chain links TRBV10-1 to TRBJ2-1, with TRBD2 matching 12 bases. Germline V gene sequence: CDR1 WNHNN, CDR2 SYGVQD (reference sequence). The junction had 5 bases not matched to a gene; V was cut back by 2 bases and J by 0 bases. The CDR3 is 18 amino acids. CDR3 amino acids: CASSENRTSGVSYNEQFF. CDR3 DNA sequence: TGCGCCAGCAGTGAGAACAGGACTAGCGGGGTCTCCTACAATGAGCAGTTCTTC.

This clone was seen a single time. The genes are TRBV18 and TRBJ2-5, with 10 bases aligning to TRBD1. Germline CDR1 reads KGHSH; CDR2 reads LQKENI. This CDR3 region has 18 residues. Germline trimming cut 3 bases from V and 4 bases from J; bases unmatched to any gene: 14. CDR3: CASSPPGQGKFKIETQYF. CDR3 DNA sequence: TGTGCCAGCTCACCCCCGGGACAGGGGAAATTCAAGATAGAGACCCAGTACTTC.

This clone has just a few counts. The chain is built from TRBV5-1 and TRBJ1-5, with D unresolved. Trimming stripped 4 bases from V and 2 bases from J, with 10 bases between. Germline V gene data show CDR1 as SGHRS and CDR2 as YFSETQ. This CDR3 contains 14 residues. This CDR3 reads CASSTGSGNQPQHF. The CDR3 DNA follows: TGCGCCAGCAGCACCGGTAGTGGCAATCAGCCCCAGCATTTT.

This chain joins TRBV24-1 and TRBJ2-7, with D tentatively TRBD1 (6 bases). Looked up from germline, CDR1 is KGHDR and CDR2 is SFDVKD. This CDR3 has 15 residues. V shed 2 bases and J shed 6 bases, with 16 bases lying between them. CDR3 bases: TGTGCCACCAGTGATTCACAGGGAATGGCCTTCGAGCAGTACTTC. The encoded protein is CATSDSQGMAFEQYF.

The chain couples TRBV9 to TRBJ2-1, with 7 bases fitting TRBD1. The CDR3 totals 15 residues. The J segment lost 3 bases and the V segment lost 0 bases, leaving 3 bases of the junction unmatched. CDR1 is SGDLS, CDR2 YYNGEE, per germline. The CDR3 nucleotides are TGTGCCAGCAGCGTAGTTGGGACAGTCTACAATGAGCAGTTCTTC. It specifies CASSVVGTVYNEQFF.

V gene TRBV5-1 combines with J gene TRBJ2-2; TRBD2 matches 7 bases. Germline-derived CDR1 and CDR2 are SGHRS and YFSETQ. V was clipped by 4 bases and J by 5 bases; unmatched bases: 11. The CDR3 length is 16 residues. The CDR3 DNA follows: TGCGCCAGCAGCCCAAAGAGGGCGGGAGATACCGGGGAGCTGTTTTTT. Translation gives CASSPKRAGDTGELFF.

In this sample, this clone turned up a few times. The J gene is TRBJ1-6, the V gene TRBV5-4; D gene unclear. V lost 3 bases and J 8 bases, leaving 6 bases between the germline ends. The germline V gene encodes CDR1 SGHNT and CDR2 YYREEE (reference sequence). The CDR3 is 12 residues long. The chain's CDR3 is CASSSGDSPLHF. CDR3 bases: TGTGCCAGCAGCTCGGGTGATTCACCCCTCCACTTT.

There are many counts of this clone. The chain combines TRBV4-1 with TRBJ1-2; 9 bases align to TRBD1. The germline V gene encodes CDR1 MGHRA and CDR2 YSYEKL. The CDR3 is made up of 15 amino acids. With V trimmed by 0 bases and J by 4 bases, 3 bases remained unmatched. CDR3 in amino acids: CASSQEGTGSYGYTF. The CDR3 region has the DNA TGCGCCAGCAGCCAAGAAGGGACAGGGTCCTATGGCTACACCTTC.

CDR3 loop: CASSVTGGNEQFF. In nucleotides, the CDR3 is TGTGCCAGCAGCGTAACCGGCGGTAATGAGCAGTTCTTC. This sequence joins TRBV9 and TRBJ2-1; D call uncertain. Germline values: CDR1 SGDLS, CDR2 YYNGEE. Trimming removed 1 base at V and 7 bases at J, with 9 bases between. The CDR3 sequence is 13 residues long.

The chain has TRBV5-1 and TRBJ1-4; D gene ambiguous. The CDR3 contains 15 residues. V lost 4 bases and J lost 3, with 13 bases in between. Germline CDR1 SGHRS, CDR2 YFSETQ. The CDR3, as DNA: TGCGCCAGCAGCCTGTACAGCTCGGCTAATGAAAAACTGTTTTTT. Translation: CASSLYSSANEKLFF.

This clone ranks as medium-sized. The chain joins TRBV14 to TRBJ2-7; the match to TRBD1 covers 11 bases. After removal of 5 bases from V and 2 bases from J, the junction contained 11 bases not matched to a gene. Germline CDR1 is SGHDN and CDR2 is FVKESK. This CDR3 is built from 17 residues. Here the CDR3 reads CASSGQGARTGTYEQYF. The CDR3 DNA reads TGTGCCAGCAGCGGACAGGGGGCTAGAACGGGGACCTACGAGCAGTACTTC.